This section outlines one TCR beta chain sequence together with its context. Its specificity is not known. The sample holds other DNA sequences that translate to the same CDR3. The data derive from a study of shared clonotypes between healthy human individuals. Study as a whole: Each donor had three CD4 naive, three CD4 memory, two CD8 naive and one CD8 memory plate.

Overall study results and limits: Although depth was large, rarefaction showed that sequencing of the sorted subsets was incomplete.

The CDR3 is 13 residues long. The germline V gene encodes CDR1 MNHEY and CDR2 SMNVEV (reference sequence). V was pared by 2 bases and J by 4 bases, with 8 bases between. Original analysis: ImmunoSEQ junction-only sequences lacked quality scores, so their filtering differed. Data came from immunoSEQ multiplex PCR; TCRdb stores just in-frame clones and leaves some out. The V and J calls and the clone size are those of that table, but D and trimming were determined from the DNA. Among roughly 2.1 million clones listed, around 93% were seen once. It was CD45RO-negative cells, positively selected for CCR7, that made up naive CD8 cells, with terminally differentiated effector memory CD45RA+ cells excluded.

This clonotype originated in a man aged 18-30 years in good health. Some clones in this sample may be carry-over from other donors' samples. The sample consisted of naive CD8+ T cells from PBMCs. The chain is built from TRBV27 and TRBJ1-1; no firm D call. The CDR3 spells CASSLGLGTEAFF. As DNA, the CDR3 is TGTGCCAGCAGTTTAGGGTTGGGCACTGAAGCTTTCTTT.